This T cell receptor beta chain comes out of a study of blood T cell repertoires in COVID-19. Study-level information: T cells, B-cell-depleted T cells, or PBMCs supplied cDNA or gDNA.

V shed 1 base and J shed 1 base, with 8 bases lying between them. Germline lookup yields CDR1 SEHNR and CDR2 FQNEAQ (reference sequence). This CDR3 comprises 14 residues. The method was immunoSEQ multiplex PCR; TCRdb's version includes in-frame clones alone and lacks a portion of them. The data show about 160,000 clones, about four fifths seen once. The TCR sequence derives from a woman older than 75 with active or convalescent COVID-19. The sample was peripheral blood. This chain joins TRBV7-9 and TRBJ2-7; perhaps TRBD2 as D (6 bases). The DNA for the CDR3 is TGTGCCAGCAGCTTAGAGGGAGGATCCTACGAGCAGTACTTC. Translating it yields CASSLEGGSYEQYF.